One and the same sample provided the 24 T cell receptor beta chains below, sequenced in a study of cytomegalovirus exposure and HLA in healthy donors. Here immunoSEQ multiplex PCR was the method, and the copy in TCRdb shows in-frame clones only, minus some. The sample comprises around 70,000 clones, 94% of which are singletons, and about 2.1% rests with the top ten. The specimen sequenced was PBMCs. The receptors shown here come from a woman aged 18-35 years in good health and CMV-seropositive.

V usage is TRBV27 and J usage is TRBJ2-1, with TRBD2 matching over 7 bases. V lost 10 bases, J lost 8 bases, and 8 bases stayed unmatched. This CDR3 comprises 12 residues. Germline assignment: CDR1 MNHEY and CDR2 SMNVEV (reference sequence). This CDR3 is CAIWTRLDEQFF. The CDR3 DNA reads TGTGCCATCTGGACTAGACTCGATGAGCAGTTCTTC.

This clone was seen just once. This chain connects TRBV4-2 to TRBJ2-4; D gene unclear. The CDR3 covers 15 residues. Germline CDR1 is LGHNA and CDR2 is YNFKEQ. Trimming took 4 bases from V and 0 from J, leaving 10 bases between them. CDR3 DNA sequence: TGTGCCAGCAGCCCCGGAACAGAAGCCAAAAACATTCAGTACTTC. Residues: CASSPGTEAKNIQYF.

The V call is TRBV4-2, the J call TRBJ1-4; D gene uncertain. The CDR3 consists of 16 residues. With 1 base removed from V and 7 bases from J, the gap between germline ends came to 16 bases. The germline V gene encodes CDR1 LGHNA and CDR2 YNFKEQ. The CDR3 is CASSQGELSWGEKLFF. The DNA of the CDR3 is TGTGCCAGCAGCCAAGGGGAGTTAAGCTGGGGTGAAAAACTGTTTTTT.

This clone was recorded once. The DNA of the CDR3 is TGTGCCAGCAGCTTGGCGGGTGGCAGAGCCCTCTATGGCTACACCTTC. This sequence encodes CASSLAGGRALYGYTF. The rearrangement uses TRBV5-4 and TRBJ1-2; no firm D call. Trimming cost V 0 bases and J 4 bases, with 16 bases left between them. The CDR3 covers 16 residues. The germline V gene has CDR1 SGHNT and CDR2 YYREEE (reference sequence). The whole variable domain, filled in from reference TRBV5-4 and TRBJ1-2, reads ETGVTQSPTHLIKTRGQQVTLRCSSQSGHNTVSWYQQALGQGPQFIFQYYREEENGRGNFPPRFSGLQFPNYSSELNVNALELDDSALYLCASSLAGGRALYGYTFGSGTRLTVV.

The V call is TRBV2, the J call TRBJ2-2, with 12 bases fitting TRBD2. Germline loops: CDR1 SNHLY, CDR2 FYNNEI. V gave up 5 bases and J gave up 2 bases; unmatched junction bases: 6. The CDR3 runs to 17 residues. The CDR3 DNA sequence: TGTGCCAGCAGTCGACTAGCGGGGGTACCCAACACCGGGGAGCTGTTTTTT. Translated: CASSRLAGVPNTGELFF. Full variable domain (rest looked up from reference TRBV2 and TRBJ2-2): EPEVTQTPSHQVTQMGQEVILRCVPISNHLYFYWYRQILGQKVEFLVSFYNNEISEKSEIFDDQFSVERPDGSNFTLKIRSTKLEDSAMYFCASSRLAGVPNTGELFFGEGSRLTVL.

Written as DNA, the CDR3 is TGTGCCAGCAGTTACAGTGGGGGGACCTACGAGCAGTACTTC. Amino acid sequence: CASSYSGGTYEQYF. This sequence joins TRBV6-5 and TRBJ2-7, with D perhaps TRBD2 (6 bases). Germline V gene lookup returns CDR1 MNHEY and CDR2 SVGAGI. V was cut by 2 bases and J by 2 bases, with 10 bases left in between. This CDR3 contains 14 residues.

The V gene is TRBV6-5, the J gene TRBJ2-7; TRBD2 might be the D (6 bases). This CDR3 contains 13 residues. Per the germline V gene, CDR1 is MNHEY and CDR2 is SVGAGI. V dropped 4 bases and J dropped 12 bases, with 19 bases sitting between them. CDR3 in DNA: TGTGCCAGCAGTTCCCCTTGGGGGGTAGCGGTGTACTTC. Protein product: CASSSPWGVAVYF.

The chain couples TRBV5-1 to TRBJ2-7, with D hard to call. The CDR3 has 12 amino acids. V lost 1 base and J lost 5, with 7 bases in between. Germline V CDR1 and CDR2: SGHRS, YFSETQ. CDR3 bases: TGCGCCAGCAGCTTGAACAGTGACGAGCAGTACTTC. It yields the protein CASSLNSDEQYF.

This clone was counted between two and nine times. The chain links TRBV13 to TRBJ2-1, with TRBD2 identical over 11 bases. The ends lost 5 bases at V and 12 bases at J; junction bases unmatched: 12. This CDR3 is built from 15 residues. CDR1 is PRHDT, CDR2 FYEKMQ, per germline (reference sequence). CDR3 DNA: TGTGCCAGCAGCCTCGGAACTAGCGGGGGAGTGGTGCAGTTCTTC. This sequence encodes CASSLGTSGGVVQFF. Full variable domain (outside the CDR3, taken from reference TRBV13 and TRBJ2-1): AAGVIQSPRHLIKEKRETATLKCYPIPRHDTVYWYQQGPGQDPQFLISFYEKMQSDKGSIPDRFSAQQFSDYHSELNMSSLELGDSALYFCASSLGTSGGVVQFFGPGTRLTVL.

This rearrangement joins TRBV7-2 to TRBJ1-2; the match to TRBD1 covers 9 bases. The CDR3 contains 14 residues. The J segment lost 9 bases and the V segment lost 6 bases, leaving 11 bases of the junction unmatched. In germline, CDR1 is SGHTA, CDR2 FQGNSA. DNA of the CDR3: TGTGCCAGCAGTTCGACAGGGGGATCCTACCGCTACACCTTC. This encodes CASSSTGGSYRYTF. Drawing the rest from reference TRBV7-2 and TRBJ1-2, the complete variable domain is GAGVSQSPSNKVTEKGKDVELRCDPISGHTALYWYRQSLGQGLEFLIYFQGNSAPDKSGLPSDRFSAERTGGSVSTLTIQRTQQEDSAVYLCASSSTGGSYRYTFGSGTRLTVV.

V and J are TRBV18 and TRBJ1-4; the D is unclear. Deletions cut 2 bases from V and 6 bases from J, with 10 bases between. This CDR3 comprises 14 residues. Germline CDR1 KGHSH, CDR2 LQKENI. CDR3 coding DNA: TGTGCCAGCTCACCATTCGGTATGGATGAAAAACTGTTTTTT. This encodes CASSPFGMDEKLFF.

Only one count was recorded for this clone. The rearrangement uses TRBV27 and TRBJ2-7, with D possibly being TRBD1 (6 bases). V lost 3 bases and J 6 bases, leaving 9 bases between the germline ends. The CDR3 has 12 amino acids. Germline CDR1 and CDR2: MNHEY and SMNVEV (reference sequence). The CDR3 region is CASSFRGAEQYF. The CDR3 bases are TGTGCCAGCAGTTTCAGGGGCGCCGAGCAGTACTTC.

This chain joins TRBV19 and TRBJ2-2, with 13 bases fitting TRBD2. With V trimmed by 9 bases and J by 4 bases, 8 bases remained unmatched. The length of the CDR3 is 16 residues. CDR1 is LNHDA and CDR2 is SQIVND in the germline V gene (reference sequence). The DNA of the CDR3 is TGTGCCAGCCTTACTAGCGGGGGGGCCCGCACCGGGGAGCTGTTTTTT. Protein product: CASLTSGGARTGELFF.

The chain has TRBV7-9 and TRBJ1-2; D gene ambiguous. Deletions cut 5 bases from V and 1 base from J, with 8 bases between. In germline, CDR1 is SEHNR, CDR2 FQNEAQ (reference sequence). CDR3 size: 13 residues. The CDR3 DNA sequence: TGTGCCAGCAGCCGACAAAATAACTATGGCTACACCTTC. Residues: CASSRQNNYGYTF.

This chain joins TRBV7-2 and TRBJ2-2; D call uncertain. Germline V gives CDR1 SGHTA, CDR2 FQGNSA. V gave up 3 bases and J gave up 1 base, with 6 bases separating them. CDR3 length equals 14 residues. CDR3 bases: TGTGCCAGCAGCTTCCGACAGAACACCGGGGAGCTGTTTTTT. This encodes CASSFRQNTGELFF.

The chain is built from TRBV4-3 and TRBJ1-4, with D possibly matching TRBD1 (6 bases). The germline V and J ends were trimmed by 0 bases and 8 bases, with 10 bases remaining between them. The CDR3 totals 14 residues. From germline, CDR1 is LGHNA and CDR2 YSLEER. The DNA for the CDR3 is TGCGCCAGCAGCCAAGATCCAGGGGTGGAAAAACTGTTTTTT. Translating gives CASSQDPGVEKLFF.

V usage is TRBV7-9 and J usage is TRBJ1-6, with 9 bases that match TRBD1. The CDR3 extends over 14 amino acids. Germline V gene sequence: CDR1 SEHNR, CDR2 FQNEAQ (reference sequence). V shed 4 bases and J 9 bases; nucleotides not matched to a gene: 4. This CDR3 is CASSSGQGSSPLHF. The CDR3 nucleotides are TGTGCCAGCAGCTCGGGACAGGGAAGTTCACCCCTCCACTTT.

The chain couples TRBV19 to TRBJ1-2; 8 bases line up with TRBD1. Germline CDR1 reads LNHDA; CDR2 reads SQIVND (reference sequence). J gave up 1 base and V 3 bases, and 7 bases lay outside the gene matches. The CDR3 contains 16 residues. For the CDR3, the DNA is TGTGCCAGTAGTATTGAAGACAGGGGAGTTAACTATGGCTACACCTTC. Translating it yields CASSIEDRGVNYGYTF.

The sample holds a few counts of this clone. This chain joins TRBV5-5 and TRBJ1-2, with 9 bases matching TRBD1. The J segment lost 4 bases and the V segment lost 0 bases, leaving 4 bases of the junction unmatched. The V gene's germline CDR1 is SGHKS and CDR2 YYEKEE (reference sequence). The CDR3 length is 15 residues. This CDR3 reads CASSLDGDRVYGYTF. CDR3 nucleotides: TGTGCCAGCAGCTTGGATGGGGACAGGGTCTATGGCTACACCTTC.

This chain joins TRBV7-2 and TRBJ2-1, with 9 bases aligning to TRBD2. V was clipped by 5 bases and J by 3 bases; unmatched bases: 5. Per germline, CDR1 SGHTA and CDR2 FQGNSA. CDR3 size: 15 residues. The CDR3 reads CASSVSGGGYNEQFF. The CDR3 DNA reads TGTGCCAGCAGCGTTAGCGGGGGAGGCTACAATGAGCAGTTCTTC.

The gene calls are TRBV7-9 and TRBJ1-2; 7 bases align to TRBD1. Looked up from germline, CDR1 is SEHNR and CDR2 is FQNEAQ (reference sequence). V lost 4 bases, J lost 2 bases, and 7 bases stayed unmatched. CDR3 length: 15 residues. The DNA of the CDR3 is TGTGCCAGCAGCTCGACGGACAGGCGCAACTATGGCTACACCTTC. It codes for CASSSTDRRNYGYTF.

The chain carries TRBV10-2 and TRBJ1-5, with D unresolved. The V end was cut by 5 bases, the J end by 5 bases, with 13 bases between. The CDR3 extends over 14 amino acids. CDR1 is WSHSY, CDR2 SAAADI, per germline. The CDR3 loop is CASSPRTTYQPQHF. The DNA of the CDR3 is TGCGCCAGCAGTCCACGTACTACTTATCAGCCCCAGCATTTT.

The chain links TRBV7-2 to TRBJ2-2; 8 bases match TRBD1. J lost 6 bases, V lost 5 bases, and 2 bases had no gene match. In germline, CDR1 is SGHTA, CDR2 FQGNSA. CDR3 length: 13 residues. Here the CDR3 reads CASSIQGAGELFF. In DNA, the CDR3 is TGTGCCAGCAGCATACAGGGGGCCGGGGAGCTGTTTTTT.

The chain employs TRBV7-2 and TRBJ2-5; possible D gene TRBD1, 5 bases. This CDR3 is built from 12 residues. The ends were cut back, 5 bases at V and 5 bases at J, with 9 bases in the middle. Germline V gene data show CDR1 as SGHTA and CDR2 as FQGNSA. This CDR3 is CASSRKGETQYF. The CDR3 DNA follows: TGTGCCAGCAGCCGCAAGGGGGAGACCCAGTACTTC.